The 30 T cell receptor beta chains in this list originate from one sample, sequenced in a study of T cell clusters in autoimmune cytopenias. TRB was amplified from about 270 ng of peripheral blood genomic DNA per sample. One tube held mixed TRB-A and TRB-B primer pools for touch-down PCR. No DNA is given; TCRdb re-called the multiplex PCR reads and lists each CDR3 protein once. The specimen's table records about 9,500 distinct CDR3 sequences. Source material: peripheral blood. The receptors were sampled from a human donor with an autoimmune cytopenia or autoimmune hepatitis (not recorded which).

In terms of frequency, this clonotype is medium-sized. V gene TRBV29-1 combines with J gene TRBJ2-1. Germline loops: CDR1 SQVTM, CDR2 ANQGSEA. The CDR3 spans 14 residues. CDR3 amino acids: CSVGQLNSYNEQFF.

Considering frequency, this clonotype is medium-sized (0.01 to 0.1%). V gene TRBV5-4 combines with J gene TRBJ2-2. Germline assignment: CDR1 SGHNT and CDR2 YYREEE (reference sequence). The CDR3 extends over 14 amino acids. The CDR3: CASSLAGNTGELFF.

In terms of frequency, this clonotype is medium-sized. The chain carries TRBV19 and TRBJ2-3; TCRdb's D call of TRBD2 is untestable without DNA. The CDR3 length is 15 residues. CDR1 is LNHDA and CDR2 is SQIVND in the germline V gene (reference sequence). The CDR3 loop reads CASSVRDTGGDTQYF.

The chain joins TRBV20-1 to TRBJ2-6. Germline CDR1 DFQATT, CDR2 SNEGSKA (reference sequence). The CDR3 sequence is 15 residues long. CDR3: CSARPPSSGANVLTF.

The chain is built from TRBV7-2 and TRBJ2-5; TCRdb outputs TRBD1, but without DNA this stays unchecked. This CDR3 comprises 13 residues. The germline gives CDR1 SGHTA, CDR2 FQGNSA. This CDR3 is CASRLAGVETQYF.

The chain uses TRBV6-6 and TRBJ2-2; TCRdb's D call, TRBD1, is unchecked because there is no DNA. The length of the CDR3 is 11 residues. CDR1 is MNHNY and CDR2 is SVGAGI in the germline V gene (reference sequence). CDR3 in amino acids: CASGRTVELFF.

The V call is TRBV18, the J call TRBJ1-2. In germline, CDR1 is KGHSH, CDR2 LQKENI. The CDR3 has 13 residues. The CDR3 sequence: CASSLQGRYGYTF.

The chain uses TRBV28 and TRBJ2-1; the D call from TCRdb, TRBD2, cannot be confirmed without DNA. Germline V lookup: CDR1 MDHEN, CDR2 SYDVKM. The CDR3 sequence is 11 residues long. The CDR3 protein is CASSGENEQFF.

The chain's CDR3 is CSVWTATNEKLFF. This chain uses TRBV29-1 with TRBJ1-4; TCRdb's D call, TRBD1, is unchecked because there is no DNA. CDR1 and CDR2 from the germline V gene are SQVTM and ANQGSEA. The CDR3 totals 13 residues.

The chain recombines TRBV30 with TRBJ1-1. This CDR3 is built from 17 residues. Germline CDR1 is GTSNPN and CDR2 is SVGIG (reference sequence). The CDR3 loop is CAWTPPRRGMENTEAFF. The full variable domain, rest sourced from reference TRBV30 and TRBJ1-1, is SQTIHQWPATLVQPVGSPLSLECTVEGTSNPNLYWYRQAAGRGLQLLFYSVGIGQISSEVPQNLSASRPQDRQFILSSKKLLLSDSGFYLCAWTPPRRGMENTEAFFGQGTRLTVV.

V usage is TRBV7-2 and J usage is TRBJ2-6; TCRdb indicates TRBD1, and absent DNA this call remains unverified. The length of the CDR3 is 17 residues. Germline V lookup: CDR1 SGHTA, CDR2 FQGNSA. Here the CDR3 reads CASSYSGGRSGANVLTF.

The chain joins TRBV5-4 to TRBJ2-7; no DNA is available, so the TRBD1 call from TCRdb remains unchecked. Germline values: CDR1 SGHNT, CDR2 YYREEE (reference sequence). This CDR3 comprises 15 residues. The CDR3 loop is CASSSTGFGSYEQYF.

This chain connects TRBV7-2 to TRBJ1-1; there is no DNA to check the TCRdb D call of TRBD1. The V gene's germline CDR1 is SGHTA and CDR2 FQGNSA. The CDR3 totals 13 residues. The CDR3 loop is CASSLDRRTEAFF.

The chain uses TRBV4-3 and TRBJ2-5. CDR3 length equals 13 residues. The germline V gene has CDR1 LGHNA and CDR2 YSLEER. The CDR3 spells CASSQGLDETQYF.

The chain is built from TRBV28 and TRBJ1-5; the TCRdb call, TRBD1, lacks DNA for checking. The CDR3 totals 14 residues. CDR1 and CDR2 (germline): MDHEN, SYDVKM. CDR3: CASRHRGDNQPQHF.

Measured by frequency, this clonotype is medium-sized. This sequence joins TRBV19 and TRBJ1-1. There are 14 residues in the CDR3. The germline V gene encodes CDR1 LNHDA and CDR2 SQIVND (reference sequence). CDR3 protein: CASSIVGMRTEAFF. Supplemented by reference TRBV19 and TRBJ1-1, the full variable domain reads DGGITQSPKYLFRKEGQNVTLSCEQNLNHDAMYWYRQDPGQGLRLIYYSQIVNDFQKGDIAEGYSVSREKKESFPLTVTSAQKNPTAFYLCASSIVGMRTEAFFGQGTRLTVV.

The V call is TRBV27, the J call TRBJ2-3; TCRdb lists TRBD1, though no DNA is available to test this call. The CDR3 totals 13 residues. Germline CDR1 MNHEY, CDR2 SMNVEV (reference sequence). The CDR3 reads CASSSGRGVTQYF.

The chain recombines TRBV4-1 with TRBJ1-5; without DNA, the TCRdb call of TRBD1 cannot be checked. The germline V gene has CDR1 MGHRA and CDR2 YSYEKL. The CDR3 loop spans 15 amino acids. CDR3 protein: CASSFYSGGNQPQHF.

The chain couples TRBV20-1 to TRBJ1-4; TCRdb designates TRBD1, a call that cannot be tested without DNA. The CDR3 runs 14 residues. Looked up from germline, CDR1 is DFQATT and CDR2 is SNEGSKA (reference sequence). CDR3 protein: CSANRGPSNEKLFF.

This clonotype is classed as medium-sized (0.01 to 0.1%) by frequency. The rearrangement uses TRBV6-1 and TRBJ2-7; TCRdb's assignment of TRBD2 cannot be checked, as there is no DNA. The CDR3 consists of 16 residues. CDR1 MNHNS and CDR2 SASEGT come from the germline V gene. CDR3 amino acids: CASGGLAGGQRHEQYF.

This chain links TRBV24-1 with TRBJ2-3; the D gene TCRdb calls, TRBD2, cannot be checked with no DNA. Germline-derived CDR1 and CDR2 are KGHDR and SFDVKD. CDR3 size: 14 residues. The CDR3 is CASSVGGSTDTQYF.

Judged by frequency, this clonotype is medium-sized. V and J are TRBV29-1 and TRBJ1-2. From germline, CDR1 is SQVTM and CDR2 ANQGSEA. The CDR3 extends over 12 amino acids. The CDR3 here is CGDWSDLYGYTF.

The rearrangement uses TRBV7-2 and TRBJ2-1; TCRdb lists TRBD1, though no DNA is available to test this call. The CDR3 runs to 15 residues. Germline CDR1 SGHTA, CDR2 FQGNSA. CDR3 loop: CASSLAEGAGDEQFF.

The chain couples TRBV11-2 to TRBJ2-3; TCRdb proposes TRBD2, but this gene call is untestable without DNA. Germline V CDR1 and CDR2: SGHAT, FQNNGV. The CDR3 sequence is 16 residues long. The CDR3 is CASSLVGTSGTDTQYF.

The rearrangement uses TRBV7-9 and TRBJ2-5; lacking DNA, the TRBD1 call made by TCRdb goes unchecked. The CDR3 covers 15 residues. Germline CDR1 is SEHNR and CDR2 is FQNEAQ (reference sequence). The CDR3 spells CASSFGDREQETQYF. The whole variable domain, filled in from reference TRBV7-9 and TRBJ2-5, reads DTGVSQNPRHKITKRGQNVTFRCDPISEHNRLYWYRQTLGQGPEFLTYFQNEAQLEKSRLLSDRFSAERPKGSFSTLEIQRTEQGDSAMYLCASSFGDREQETQYFGPGTRLLVL.

This rearrangement joins TRBV12-3 or TRBV12-4 to TRBJ2-1; as DNA is missing, the TRBD2 call by TCRdb cannot be tested. The length of the CDR3 is 17 residues. The CDR3 here is CASSWSGGELSYNEQFF.

This chain uses TRBV6-2 or TRBV6-3 with TRBJ2-7; without DNA, the TCRdb call of TRBD1 cannot be checked. Germline V CDR1 and CDR2: MNHEY, SVGEGT. This CDR3 region has 14 residues. This CDR3 is CASRVIRDTYEQYF.

The CDR3 here is CASQDFGTRPYEQYF. V and J are TRBV5-6 and TRBJ2-7; TCRdb's assignment of TRBD2 cannot be checked, as there is no DNA. Germline V gene lookup returns CDR1 SGHDT and CDR2 YYEEEE. The CDR3 is made up of 15 amino acids.

This clonotype is classed as medium-sized by frequency. The chain uses TRBV19 and TRBJ2-3; TCRdb names TRBD1, which stays unverified in the absence of DNA. In germline, CDR1 is LNHDA, CDR2 SQIVND (reference sequence). This CDR3 is 15 amino acids long. This chain's CDR3 is CASGDTILSTDTQYF.

The chain couples TRBV11-2 to TRBJ2-5. Germline CDR1 and CDR2: SGHAT and FQNNGV. CDR3 length: 13 residues. CDR3: CAISDGLEETQYF.